Shown below are 27 T cell receptor beta chains from a single sample sequenced in a study of CD8+CD57+ T cells in acquired aplastic anemia (dated by TCRdb to about 2018). Expansion of CD8+CD57+ cells had been shown by flow cytometry in the patients chosen for sequencing. Sequenced on an Illumina HiSeq 2000. Genomic DNA was used as template for profiling of TCR beta VDJ combinations and CDR3 sequences. TCRdb cleaned the public reads at Q25 with fastp, built clones with MiXCR and kept in-frame beta chains. One record per CDR3 amino acid sequence lists the most common genes and DNA. This sample holds 80,000 or so distinct CDR3 sequences; roughly 72% were observed only once. About 82% of the sample is held by the ten biggest clonotypes. The sequenced sample consisted of sorted CD4+, CD8+, or CD8+CD57+ T cells (not recorded which) from PBMCs. The receptor source for this set is a human donor with aplastic anemia.

This clonotype appeared a few times. The chain couples TRBV15 to TRBJ2-7; 7 nucleotides align to TRBD2. The CDR3 totals 14 residues. CDR1 LNHNV and CDR2 YYDKDF come from the germline V gene (reference sequence). The junction had 14 bases not matched to a gene; V was cut back by 8 bases and J by 7 bases. This chain's CDR3 is CATGRGEGLEEQYF. The DNA of the CDR3 is TGTGCCACCGGACGAGGGGAGGGCCTAGAGGAGCAGTACTTC.

This clonotype was found a few times. The chain employs TRBV2 and TRBJ2-7; D is ambiguous. The ends were cut back, 6 bases at V and 3 bases at J, with 12 bases in the middle. The CDR3 covers 13 residues. CDR1 and CDR2 (germline): SNHLY, FYNNEI. The CDR3 is CASSLVGNYEQYF. The CDR3 nucleotides are TGTGCCAGCAGCTTGGTGGGCAACTACGAGCAGTACTTC.

Only one count was recorded for this clonotype. The chain carries TRBV25-1 and TRBJ2-7; 7 bases agree with TRBD1. V dropped 7 bases and J dropped 4; count of bases not matched to a gene: 4. The CDR3 contains 12 residues. In germline, CDR1 is MGHDK, CDR2 SYGVNS. The CDR3 spells CASTTGKYEQYF. For the CDR3, the DNA is TGTGCCAGCACGACAGGGAAGTACGAGCAGTACTTC.

The rearrangement joins TRBV11-2 to TRBJ2-1; D might be TRBD2 (5 bases). The CDR3 sequence is 15 residues long. Germline V gives CDR1 SGHAT, CDR2 FQNNGV. Trimming took 3 bases from V and 0 from J, leaving 9 bases between them. The CDR3: CASSFGVSSYNEQFF. CDR3 sequence (DNA): TGTGCCAGCAGCTTCGGGGTGAGCTCCTACAATGAGCAGTTCTTC.

The chain combines TRBV12-3 or TRBV12-4 with TRBJ2-5, with 11 nucleotides matching TRBD2. The V segment lost 3 bases and the J segment 5 bases; nucleotides outside the gene matches: 11. The CDR3 consists of 17 residues. The CDR3 spells CASSFGASGRSSETQYF. The CDR3 DNA sequence: TGTGCCAGCAGTTTTGGGGCTAGCGGGAGGTCTTCGGAGACCCAGTACTTC.

The genes are TRBV6-5 and TRBJ2-7, with D possibly being TRBD1 or TRBD2 (6 bases each). Per germline, CDR1 MNHEY and CDR2 SVGAGI. V gave up 0 bases and J gave up 3 bases, with 12 bases separating them. The CDR3 is 15 amino acids. Written as DNA, the CDR3 is TGTGCCAGCAGTTACTCCCCAGGGGAGGACTACGAGCAGTACTTC. Translating gives CASSYSPGEDYEQYF.

In this sample, this clonotype turned up a few times. V and J are TRBV19 and TRBJ1-2; D might be TRBD1 (6 bases). The CDR3 sequence is 14 residues long. From germline, CDR1 is LNHDA and CDR2 SQIVND (reference sequence). The ends were cut back, 4 bases at V and 0 bases at J, with 9 bases in the middle. The CDR3 DNA reads TGTGCCAGTAGTACGGACAGCGCTAACTATGGCTACACCTTC. Protein product: CASSTDSANYGYTF.

V gene TRBV19 combines with J gene TRBJ2-5; maybe TRBD1 (6 bases). This CDR3 contains 14 residues. Germline V lookup: CDR1 LNHDA, CDR2 SQIVND (reference sequence). Trimming stripped 1 base from V and 3 bases from J, with 9 bases between. The CDR3, as DNA: TGTGCCAGTAGTATAGGGACAGAGGAAGAGACCCAGTACTTC. Amino acids: CASSIGTEEETQYF.

The genes are TRBV27 and TRBJ1-2; D uncertain. Germline CDR1 is MNHEY and CDR2 is SMNVEV (reference sequence). V was clipped by 0 bases and J by 4 bases, with 15 bases between them. The CDR3 is 16 amino acids. CDR3 sequence: CASSLSLGLVAYGYTF. Written as DNA, the CDR3 is TGTGCCAGCAGTTTATCCCTAGGATTGGTAGCCTATGGCTACACCTTC.

The rearrangement uses TRBV7-8 and TRBJ2-5, with unresolved D. V lost 0 bases, J lost 5 bases, and 10 bases lay in between. The CDR3 covers 14 residues. Germline V lookup: CDR1 SGHVS, CDR2 FQNEAQ. CDR3 residues: CASSLAKLLETQYF. CDR3 coding DNA: TGTGCCAGCAGCTTAGCCAAGCTCCTGGAGACCCAGTACTTC.

The CDR3 DNA sequence: TGTGCCACCAGCAGGCGGACAGGCGGGGAGCTGTTTTTT. Residues: CATSRRTGGELFF. The gene calls are TRBV15 and TRBJ2-2, with 7 bases lining up with TRBD1. V shed 3 bases, J shed 7 bases, and the junction held 2 bases outside the gene matches. The CDR3 totals 13 residues. Per the germline V gene, CDR1 is LNHNV and CDR2 is YYDKDF (reference sequence).

This sequence joins TRBV5-1 and TRBJ2-7, with D unclear. The germline CDR1 and CDR2 sequences are SGHRS and YFSETQ. Trimming took off 5 bases at V and 7 bases at J, with 16 bases between the two ends. There are 13 residues in the CDR3. The chain's CDR3 is CASSLVVSGEQYF. The CDR3 DNA reads TGCGCCAGCAGTCTGGTAGTGTCTGGAGAGCAGTACTTC.

The table lists this clonotype with a few counts. V usage is TRBV29-1 and J usage is TRBJ1-1; D gene ambiguous. Germline V gene lookup returns CDR1 SQVTM and CDR2 ANQGSEA. The CDR3 contains 13 residues. The V and J ends lost 8 bases and 10 bases respectively, with 23 bases between them. The CDR3 nucleotides are TGCAGCATGGCATGGGGTTTTAGGCGTCGAGCTTTCTTT. It specifies CSMAWGFRRRAFF.

J is TRBJ2-7 and V is TRBV9; no firm D call. V gave up 1 base and J gave up 5 bases, with 19 bases separating them. The CDR3 runs to 16 residues. CDR1 is SGDLS and CDR2 is YYNGEE in the germline V gene. Written as DNA, the CDR3 is TGTGCCAGCAGCGTAAGAGGTCAACCCACTCTAGACGAGCAGTACTTC. Its translation is CASSVRGQPTLDEQYF.

V usage is TRBV4-1 and J usage is TRBJ2-1; 11 bases line up with TRBD2. The CDR3 runs 16 residues. J gave up 5 bases and V 3 bases, and 6 bases lay outside the gene matches. CDR1 MGHRA and CDR2 YSYEKL come from the germline V gene. CDR3 DNA sequence: TGCGCCAGCAGCCACGATGGGACTAGCGGCAACAATGAGCAGTTCTTC. Amino acids: CASSHDGTSGNNEQFF.

The J gene is TRBJ2-3, the V gene TRBV7-2; D is uncertain. Trimming took off 5 bases at V and 4 bases at J, with 13 bases between the two ends. CDR1 is SGHTA, CDR2 FQGNSA, per germline. This CDR3 has 14 amino acids. CDR3 residues: CASSPGGSADTQYF. CDR3 DNA: TGTGCCAGCAGCCCCGGTGGGTCGGCAGATACGCAGTATTTT.

V and J are TRBV2 and TRBJ2-3, with D uncertain. This CDR3 is built from 14 residues. Germline CDR1 and CDR2: SNHLY and FYNNEI. V gave up 4 bases and J gave up 6 bases, with 14 bases separating them. The CDR3 DNA sequence: TGTGCCAGCAGTGCGGTACGAATGGGGGATACGCAGTATTTT. Amino acids: CASSAVRMGDTQYF.

The gene calls are TRBV5-5 and TRBJ2-7; the D gene could be TRBD1 or TRBD2 (5 bases each). This CDR3 spans 15 amino acids. Germline lookup yields CDR1 SGHKS and CDR2 YYEKEE (reference sequence). V gave up 0 bases and J gave up 2 bases, with 12 bases separating them. CDR3 region: CASSLGGTETYEQYF. The CDR3 DNA reads as TGTGCCAGCAGCTTGGGGGGGACGGAGACCTACGAGCAGTACTTC.

The CDR3 bases are TGTGCCATCAGTGACGGGGGCAGGAATGAGCAGTTCTTC. It encodes CAISDGGRNEQFF. The chain links TRBV10-3 to TRBJ2-1; the D call may be TRBD1 or TRBD2 (6 bases each). CDR1 is ENHRY, CDR2 SYGVKD, per germline. The V gene lost 3 bases and the J gene lost 7 bases, with 10 bases spanning the gap. This CDR3 spans 13 amino acids.

The rearrangement links TRBV5-1 to TRBJ1-4; the D gene is possibly TRBD1 (5 bases). This CDR3 is 15 amino acids long. Germline V gives CDR1 SGHRS, CDR2 YFSETQ. Trimming removed 0 bases from V and 8 bases from J, with 14 bases in between. The CDR3 DNA reads as TGCGCCAGCAGCTTGGTTGGTCAGGGAGGGGAAAAACTGTTTTTT. Protein: CASSLVGQGGEKLFF.

In this sample, this clonotype turned up a few times. The CDR3 is CASSWTGVNTEAFF. Here the CDR3 DNA reads TGTGCCAGCAGTTGGACAGGGGTGAACACTGAAGCTTTCTTT. The chain joins TRBV2 to TRBJ1-1; 9 nucleotides agree with TRBD1. Germline V lookup: CDR1 SNHLY, CDR2 FYNNEI. CDR3 length equals 14 residues. After removal of 5 bases from V and 0 bases from J, the junction contained 1 base not matched to a gene.

The chain carries TRBV19 and TRBJ2-5; 10 bases are a match to TRBD1. This CDR3 spans 16 amino acids. Germline V gene sequence: CDR1 LNHDA, CDR2 SQIVND (reference sequence). J gave up 4 bases and V 6 bases, and 11 bases lay outside the gene matches. The CDR3 DNA is TGTGCCAGTAGCACCGGACGACAGGGGGCAGGAGAGACCCAGTACTTC. It is translated as CASSTGRQGAGETQYF. Full variable domain (outside the CDR3, taken from reference TRBV19 and TRBJ2-5): DGGITQSPKYLFRKEGQNVTLSCEQNLNHDAMYWYRQDPGQGLRLIYYSQIVNDFQKGDIAEGYSVSREKKESFPLTVTSAQKNPTAFYLCASSTGRQGAGETQYFGPGTRLLVL.

The rearrangement uses TRBV19 and TRBJ1-5, with D maybe TRBD1 (5 bases). The V end was cut by 3 bases, the J end by 7 bases, with 13 bases between. The CDR3 covers 14 residues. CDR1 and CDR2 from the germline V gene are LNHDA and SQIVND (reference sequence). In DNA form, the CDR3 reads TGTGCCAGTAGTATTACGGCAGGGCGCCAGCCCCAGCATTTT. Translating gives CASSITAGRQPQHF.

The rearrangement uses TRBV7-6 and TRBJ2-1, with TRBD2 matching 7 bases. J gave up 6 bases and V 0 bases, and 5 bases lay outside the gene matches. This CDR3 has 15 residues. Germline-derived CDR1 and CDR2 are SGHVS and FNYEAQ. The CDR3 DNA reads as TGTGCCAGCAGCTTAGCGGGAGGGCCGGCCAATGAGCAGTTCTTC. It is translated as CASSLAGGPANEQFF.

This clonotype was found many times. The chain uses TRBV15 and TRBJ2-5; weak D call: TRBD2 (7 bases). This CDR3 has 15 residues. Germline CDR1 LNHNV, CDR2 YYDKDF (reference sequence). V was cut by 4 bases and J by 3 bases, with 15 bases left in between. CDR3 coding DNA: TGTGCCACCAGCACCCCCCAAGGGGGGGAAGAGACCCAGTACTTC. Protein sequence: CATSTPQGGEETQYF.

The DNA for the CDR3 is TGTGCCAGCAGTGCGTCCATCGGACAAGAGACCCAGTACTTC. It is translated as CASSASIGQETQYF. The rearrangement links TRBV2 to TRBJ2-5; D gene ambiguous. The CDR3 covers 14 residues. V was pared by 4 bases and J by 2 bases, with 11 bases between. Germline V gene lookup returns CDR1 SNHLY and CDR2 FYNNEI.

This clonotype was recorded a few times. The gene calls are TRBV7-2 and TRBJ1-6; D ambiguous. CDR3 length equals 14 residues. V lost 2 bases, J lost 7 bases, and 9 bases lay in between. Germline CDR1 and CDR2: SGHTA and FQGNSA. The CDR3 DNA reads as TGTGCCAGCAGCTTAAAATGGGCCAATTCACCCCTCCACTTT. Translating it yields CASSLKWANSPLHF.